A single sample gave rise to the 3 T cell receptor beta chains below, sequenced in a study of cytomegalovirus exposure and HLA in healthy donors. Both 60 Vbeta primers and 13 Jbeta primers went into the PCR. TCRdb's table, derived via immunoSEQ multiplex PCR, lists solely in-frame clones and lacks some. The data show about 55,000 clones, with approximately 80% seen just once and approximately 1.3% held by the top ten. The sample comprised PBMCs. All receptors come from a female donor in good health and CMV-seronegative.

The rearrangement links TRBV21-1 to TRBJ1-2; whether TRBD1, the table's D call, matches the DNA was not checked. TRBV21-1 is a pseudogene locus. This CDR3 contains 15 residues. The CDR3 spells CASSYDRGGSEGYTF. The DNA of the CDR3 is TGTGCCAGCAGCTACGACAGGGGAGGTTCGGAGGGCTACACCTTC.

The V call is TRBV19, the J call TRBJ1-1, with 7 positions matching TRBD1. V shed 2 bases and J 1 base; nucleotides not matched to a gene: 19. CDR1 is LNHDA and CDR2 is SQIVND in the germline V gene (reference sequence). CDR3 length: 20 amino acids. The CDR3 nucleotides read TGTGCCAGTAGTATAACCCTTCTGGTGAGGGGGCTAGATGGGAACACTGAAGCTTTCTTT. Amino acid sequence: CASSITLLVRGLDGNTEAFF.

This clone was detected only once. The junction departs from the called germline gene at one end, perhaps through a read error. J is TRBJ1-3 and V is TRBV7-9; TRBD1 is a possible D gene (5 bases). CDR3 length equals 18 residues. Germline lookup yields CDR1 SEHNR and CDR2 FQNEAQ (reference sequence). DNA for the CDR3: TGTTCCAGCAGCTTAGCAGCCTTAGACAGAGCCTCTGGAAACACCATATATTTT. Encoded protein: CSSSLAALDRASGNTIYF.